What follows is one TCR beta chain and its context. No antigen is known for it. Unrecorded immune exposure was likely among donors, who were nominally healthy when sampled. This sample is part of a study of cytomegalovirus exposure and HLA in healthy donors. The wider study: Earlier, 150 million to 200 million T cells were analyzed, and some 120 million unique TCR beta sequences were found among them.

General study points: The study put 150 to 200 TCR beta chains on its list as cytomegalovirus-associated. Roughly uniform sequencing depth across donors was assumed, possibly incorrectly.

Primers for the PCR totalled 60 Vbeta and 13 Jbeta. The method was immunoSEQ multiplex PCR; TCRdb's version includes in-frame clones alone and lacks a portion of them. The table records 100,000 to 150,000 clones, less than 80% of them present only once. This TCR derives from a man between 25 and 39 years old in good health and CMV-seronegative. Sequences were obtained from PBMCs.

The CDR3 DNA sequence: TGCGCCAGCAGCTTAGGGACAGGGATAAGCTACACCTTC. Residues: CASSLGTGISYTF. V usage is TRBV5-1 and J usage is TRBJ1-2; 9 nucleotides line up with TRBD1. CDR3 length: 13 residues. Germline V gene lookup returns CDR1 SGHRS and CDR2 YFSETQ. V shed 2 bases, J shed 9 bases, and the junction held 5 bases outside the gene matches.